This T cell receptor beta chain was retrieved from a study of response to subunit inactivated influenza vaccine. This clonotype came up a few times. This CDR3 contains 17 residues. The V end lost 0 bases, the J end lost 3 bases, and 17 bases lay between the germline ends. From germline, CDR1 is LGHNA and CDR2 YSLEER. TCRdb reprocessed the RT-PCR reads with MiXCR, giving one entry per CDR3 protein. Here the sample spans fewer than 700,000 distinct CDR3 sequences, 10% to 15% being singletons. This sample comprised PBMCs from blood, obtained more than 35 days after vaccination. The sequence was obtained from a man aged 50 or older who received an inactivated influenza vaccine. The chain joins TRBV4-3 to TRBJ1-2; no reliable D call. The CDR3 DNA follows: TGCGCCAGCAGCCAAGATGAGCTCAGGCGGGAGGACTATGGCTACACCTTC. This codes for CASSQDELRREDYGYTF.